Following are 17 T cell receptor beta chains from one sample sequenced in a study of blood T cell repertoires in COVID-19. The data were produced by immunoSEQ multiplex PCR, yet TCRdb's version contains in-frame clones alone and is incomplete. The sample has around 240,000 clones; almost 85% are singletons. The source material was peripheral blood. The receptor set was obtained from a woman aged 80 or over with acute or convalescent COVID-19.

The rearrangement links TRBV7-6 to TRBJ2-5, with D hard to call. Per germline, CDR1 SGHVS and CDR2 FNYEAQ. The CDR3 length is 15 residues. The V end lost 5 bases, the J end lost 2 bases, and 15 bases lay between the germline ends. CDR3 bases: TGTGCCAGCAGCCCTTCGGCAGGAAGGCAAGAGACCCAGTACTTC. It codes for CASSPSAGRQETQYF.

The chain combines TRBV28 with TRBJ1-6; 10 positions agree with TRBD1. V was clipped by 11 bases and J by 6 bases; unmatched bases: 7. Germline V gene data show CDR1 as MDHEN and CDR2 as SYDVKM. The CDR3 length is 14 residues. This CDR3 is CAVTGTGVNSPLHF. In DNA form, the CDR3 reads TGTGCCGTCACCGGGACAGGGGTTAATTCACCCCTCCACTTT.

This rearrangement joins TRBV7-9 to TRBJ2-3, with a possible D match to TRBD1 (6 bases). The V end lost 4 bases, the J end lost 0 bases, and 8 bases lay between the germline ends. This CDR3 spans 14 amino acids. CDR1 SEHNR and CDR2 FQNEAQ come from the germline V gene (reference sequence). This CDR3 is CASSYTGSTDTQYF. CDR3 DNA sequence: TGTGCCAGCAGCTATACAGGGAGCACAGATACGCAGTATTTT. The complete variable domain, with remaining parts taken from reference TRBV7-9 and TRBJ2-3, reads DTGVSQNPRHKITKRGQNVTFRCDPISEHNRLYWYRQTLGQGPEFLTYFQNEAQLEKSRLLSDRFSAERPKGSFSTLEIQRTEQGDSAMYLCASSYTGSTDTQYFGPGTRLTVL.

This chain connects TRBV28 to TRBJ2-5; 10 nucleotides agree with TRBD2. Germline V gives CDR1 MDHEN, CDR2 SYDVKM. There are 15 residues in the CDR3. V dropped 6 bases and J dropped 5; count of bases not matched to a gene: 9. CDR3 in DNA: TGTGCCAGCAGAGGGAGAGGGACTAGCGATGAGACCCAGTACTTC. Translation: CASRGRGTSDETQYF.

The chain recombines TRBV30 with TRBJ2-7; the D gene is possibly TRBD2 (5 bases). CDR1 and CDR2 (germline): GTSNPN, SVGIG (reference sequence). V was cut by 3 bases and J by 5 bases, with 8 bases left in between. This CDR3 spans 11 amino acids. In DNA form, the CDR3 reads TGTGCCTGGAGGGAGGATCACGAGCAGTACTTC. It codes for CAWREDHEQYF.

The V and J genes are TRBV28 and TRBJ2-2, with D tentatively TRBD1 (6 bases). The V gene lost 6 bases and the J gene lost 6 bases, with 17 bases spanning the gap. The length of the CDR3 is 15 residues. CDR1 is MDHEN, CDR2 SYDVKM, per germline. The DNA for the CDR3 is TGTGCCAGCAGAAACCCCAGGGGTGGTTCCGGGGAGCTGTTTTTT. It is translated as CASRNPRGGSGELFF.

The CDR3 region has the DNA TGTGCCAGCAGTACTAGAGGGTTCTCTGGAAACACCATATATTTT. Amino acids: CASSTRGFSGNTIYF. This chain connects TRBV3-1 (or the pseudogene TRBV3-2) to TRBJ1-3; no clear D gene. The length of the CDR3 is 15 residues. V dropped 6 bases and J dropped 0 bases, with 12 bases sitting between them. Germline-derived CDR1 and CDR2 are LGHDT and YNNKEL (reference sequence).

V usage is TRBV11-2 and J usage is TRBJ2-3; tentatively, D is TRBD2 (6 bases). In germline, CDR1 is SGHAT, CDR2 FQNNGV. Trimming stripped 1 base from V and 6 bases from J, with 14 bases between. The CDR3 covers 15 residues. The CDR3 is CASSLVDGSGDTQYF. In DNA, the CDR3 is TGTGCCAGCAGCTTAGTGGACGGGAGCGGGGATACGCAGTATTTT.

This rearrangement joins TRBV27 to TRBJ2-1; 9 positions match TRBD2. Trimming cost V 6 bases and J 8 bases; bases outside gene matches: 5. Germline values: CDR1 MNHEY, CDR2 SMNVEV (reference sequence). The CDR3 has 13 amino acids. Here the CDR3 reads CASSPGLAYEQFF. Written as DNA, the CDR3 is TGTGCCAGCAGCCCGGGACTAGCCTATGAGCAGTTCTTC.

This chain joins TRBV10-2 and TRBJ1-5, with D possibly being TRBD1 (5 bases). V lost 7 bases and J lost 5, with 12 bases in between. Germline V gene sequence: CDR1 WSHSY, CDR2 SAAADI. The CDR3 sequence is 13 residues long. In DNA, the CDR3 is TGCGCCAGCAAGGTAGGGGCCTATCAGCCCCAGCATTTT. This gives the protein CASKVGAYQPQHF.

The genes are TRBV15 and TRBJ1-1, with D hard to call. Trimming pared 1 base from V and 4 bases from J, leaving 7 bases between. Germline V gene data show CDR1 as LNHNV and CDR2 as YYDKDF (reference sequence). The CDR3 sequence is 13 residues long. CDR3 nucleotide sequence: TGTGCCACCAGCAGAGCAGGATTCACTGAAGCTTTCTTT. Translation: CATSRAGFTEAFF.

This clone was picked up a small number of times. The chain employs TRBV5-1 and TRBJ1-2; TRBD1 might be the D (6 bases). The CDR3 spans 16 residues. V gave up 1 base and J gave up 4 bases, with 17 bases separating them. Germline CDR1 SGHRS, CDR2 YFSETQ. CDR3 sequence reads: CASSLLRTGTSYGYTF. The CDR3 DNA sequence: TGCGCCAGCAGCTTGCTACGAACCGGGACAAGCTATGGCTACACCTTC.

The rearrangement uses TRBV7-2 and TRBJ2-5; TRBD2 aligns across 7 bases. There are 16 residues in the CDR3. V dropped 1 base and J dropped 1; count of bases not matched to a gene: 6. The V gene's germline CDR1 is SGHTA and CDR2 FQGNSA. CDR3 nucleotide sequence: TGTGCCAGCAGCTTAGGGGGGACTACCCCCCAAGAGACCCAGTACTTC. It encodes CASSLGGTTPQETQYF.

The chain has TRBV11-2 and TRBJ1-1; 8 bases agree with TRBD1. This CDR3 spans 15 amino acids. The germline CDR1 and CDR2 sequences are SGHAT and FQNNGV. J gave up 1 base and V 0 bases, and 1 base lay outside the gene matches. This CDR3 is CASSLEGQANTEAFF. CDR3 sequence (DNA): TGTGCCAGCAGCTTAGAGGGACAGGCGAACACTGAAGCTTTCTTT.

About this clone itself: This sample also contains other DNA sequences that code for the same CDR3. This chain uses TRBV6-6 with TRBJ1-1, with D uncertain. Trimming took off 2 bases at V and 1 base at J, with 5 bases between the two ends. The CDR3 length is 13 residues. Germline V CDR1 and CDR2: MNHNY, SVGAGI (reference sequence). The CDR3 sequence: CASSYGGNTEAFF. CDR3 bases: TGTGCCAGCAGTTACGGCGGGAACACTGAAGCTTTCTTT.

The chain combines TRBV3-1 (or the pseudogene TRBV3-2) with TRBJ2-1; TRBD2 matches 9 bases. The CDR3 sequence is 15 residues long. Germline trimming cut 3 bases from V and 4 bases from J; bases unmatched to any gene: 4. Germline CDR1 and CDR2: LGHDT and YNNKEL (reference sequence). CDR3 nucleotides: TGTGCCAGCAGCCACACTAGCGGGCAATACAATGAGCAGTTCTTC. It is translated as CASSHTSGQYNEQFF.

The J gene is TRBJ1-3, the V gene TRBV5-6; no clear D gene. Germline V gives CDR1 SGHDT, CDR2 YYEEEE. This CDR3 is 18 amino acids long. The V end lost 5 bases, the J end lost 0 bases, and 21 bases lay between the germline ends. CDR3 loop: CASRPTLFSGDSGNTIYF. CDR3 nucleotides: TGTGCCAGCAGACCAACCCTATTCAGTGGAGACTCTGGAAACACCATATATTTT.